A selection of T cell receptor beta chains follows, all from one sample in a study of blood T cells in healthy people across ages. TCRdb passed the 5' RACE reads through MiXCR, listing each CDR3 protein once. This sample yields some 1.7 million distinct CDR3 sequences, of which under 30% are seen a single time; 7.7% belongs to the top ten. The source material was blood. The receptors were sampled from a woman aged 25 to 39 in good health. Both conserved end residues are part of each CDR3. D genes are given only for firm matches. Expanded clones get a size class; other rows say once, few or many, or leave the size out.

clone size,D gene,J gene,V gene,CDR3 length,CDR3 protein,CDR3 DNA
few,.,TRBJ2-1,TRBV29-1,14,CSVAFSGKGDEQFF,TGCAGCGTTGCCTTTTCGGGGAAGGGCGATGAGCAGTTCTTC
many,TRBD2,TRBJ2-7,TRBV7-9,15,CASSLERERGYEQYF,TGTGCCAGCAGCTTAGAGCGGGAGAGGGGGTACGAGCAGTACTTC
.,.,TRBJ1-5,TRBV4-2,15,CVRSPSAHSNQPQHF,TGTGTCCGCAGCCCTTCAGCCCATAGCAATCAGCCCCAGCATTTT
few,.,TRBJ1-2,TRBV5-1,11,CASSADFGYTF,TGCGCCAGCAGCGCGGACTTCGGCTACACCTTC
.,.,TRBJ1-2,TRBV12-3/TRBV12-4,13,CASRFQGNYGYTF,TGTGCCAGCAGGTTTCAGGGGAACTATGGCTACACCTTC
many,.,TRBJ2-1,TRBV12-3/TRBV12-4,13,CASSPWIGNEQFF,TGTGCCAGCAGTCCTTGGATTGGAAATGAGCAGTTCTTC
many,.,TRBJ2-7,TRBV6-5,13,CASWGRISYEQYF,TGTGCCAGCTGGGGTCGGATCTCCTACGAGCAGTACTTC
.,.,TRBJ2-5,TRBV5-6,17,CASSSTRHRDSEETQYF,TGTGCCAGCAGCTCTACGCGCCACCGGGACTCGGAAGAGACCCAGTACTTC
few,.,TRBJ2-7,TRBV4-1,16,CASSQGLSTGRVEQYF,TGCGCCAGCAGCCAAGGGCTCAGTACCGGACGGGTCGAGCAGTACTTC
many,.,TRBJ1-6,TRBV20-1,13,CSAGNGGDSPLHF,TGCAGTGCTGGTAACGGCGGCGATTCACCCCTCCACTTT
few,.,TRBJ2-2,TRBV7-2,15,CASSLNWGNTGELFF,TGTGCCAGCAGCTTAAATTGGGGGAACACCGGGGAGCTGTTTTTT
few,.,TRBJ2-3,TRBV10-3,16,CAISEGLGFSTDTQYF,TGTGCCATCAGTGAGGGTCTTGGCTTTAGCACAGATACGCAGTATTTT
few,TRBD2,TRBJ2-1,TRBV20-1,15,CSASLAGARGNEQFF,TGCAGTGCTAGCCTAGCGGGGGCCCGGGGGAATGAGCAGTTCTTC
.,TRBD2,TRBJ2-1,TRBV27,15,CASNPGLGRDNEQFF,TGTGCCAGCAATCCGGGACTAGGGAGGGACAATGAGCAGTTCTTC
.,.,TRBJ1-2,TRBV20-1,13,CSVVTATNYGYTF,TGCAGTGTTGTGACAGCTACTAACTATGGCTACACCTTC
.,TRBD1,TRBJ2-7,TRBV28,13,CASFDRGSREQYF,TGTGCCAGCTTCGACAGGGGGTCGAGGGAGCAGTACTTC
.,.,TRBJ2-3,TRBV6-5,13,CASSYLEGRARYF,TGTGCCAGCAGTTACTTGGAGGGCAGGGCCAGGTATTTT
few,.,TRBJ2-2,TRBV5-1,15,CASTRDIANTGELFF,TGCGCCAGCACCCGGGACATAGCGAACACCGGGGAGCTGTTTTTT
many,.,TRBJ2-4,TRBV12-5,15,CASGLRPGAKNIQYF,TGTGCTAGTGGTTTGCGGCCGGGGGCCAAAAACATTCAGTACTTC
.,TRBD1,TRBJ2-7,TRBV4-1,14,CASRPRQGDVEQYF,TGCGCCAGCCGCCCGAGACAGGGGGATGTCGAGCAGTACTTC
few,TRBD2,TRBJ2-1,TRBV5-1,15,CASSLTAGGPLGQFF,TGCGCCAGCAGCTTGACAGCGGGAGGGCCCCTTGGGCAGTTCTTC
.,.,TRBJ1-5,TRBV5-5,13,CASSLLTGQPPYF,TGTGCCAGCAGCTTGTTAACTGGTCAGCCCCCGTATTTT
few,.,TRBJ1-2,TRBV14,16,CASSQDRWPSNYGYTF,TGTGCCAGCAGCCAAGATAGATGGCCCTCTAACTATGGCTACACCTTC
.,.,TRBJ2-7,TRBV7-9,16,CASSLTPVRGTYEQYF,TGTGCCAGCAGCTTAACCCCCGTGAGGGGAACCTACGAGCAGTACTTC
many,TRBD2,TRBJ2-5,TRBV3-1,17,CASSHYGSGGAGETQYF,TGTGCCAGCAGCCATTATGGTAGCGGGGGGGCCGGTGAGACCCAGTACTTC
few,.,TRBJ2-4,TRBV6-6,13,CASSQPGRAVWYF,TGTGCCAGCAGCCAGCCGGGACGAGCGGTGTGGTACTTC
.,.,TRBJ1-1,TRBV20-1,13,CSARVSGATEAFF,TGCAGTGCTAGAGTAAGCGGGGCCACTGAAGCTTTCTTT
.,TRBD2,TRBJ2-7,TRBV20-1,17,CSALEGTSGSRDYEQYF,TGCAGTGCTTTGGAGGGTACTAGCGGGAGTAGGGACTACGAGCAGTACTTC
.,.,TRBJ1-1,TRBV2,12,CASSPIDSRAFF,TGTGCCAGCAGTCCAATCGACAGTAGAGCTTTCTTT
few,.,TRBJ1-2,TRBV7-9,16,CASSSATSDSFYGYTF,TGTGCCAGCAGCTCAGCAACCTCGGACAGCTTCTATGGCTACACCTTC
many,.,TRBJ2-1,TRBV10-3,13,CAISGDALNEQFF,TGTGCCATCAGCGGGGACGCCCTGAATGAGCAGTTCTTC